The TCR beta chain under discussion was sequenced for a study of shared clonotypes between healthy human individuals. Here immunoSEQ multiplex PCR was the method, and the copy in TCRdb shows in-frame clones only, minus some. The sample gives about 2.5 million clones, roughly 90% of which show up once; 0.37% is in the top ten. This TCR was sampled from a man between 18 and 29 years old in good health. Some clones in this sample may be carry-over from other donors' samples. Input material: naive CD4+ T cells from PBMCs. The subset here: CD45RA+ positively selected.

The CDR3 coding sequence is TGCGCCAGCAGCTTGGTTTCAGGGAGGAGCGGCTACACCTTC. It encodes CASSLVSGRSGYTF. V is TRBV5-1 and J is TRBJ1-2; TRBD1 is a possible D gene (5 bases). There are 14 residues in the CDR3. Trimming cost V 0 bases and J 8 bases, with 14 bases left between them. Germline CDR1 SGHRS, CDR2 YFSETQ. Full variable domain (outside the CDR3, taken from reference TRBV5-1 and TRBJ1-2): KAGVTQTPRYLIKTRGQQVTLSCSPISGHRSVSWYQQTPGQGLQFLFEYFSETQRNKGNFPGRFSGRQFSNSRSEMNVSTLELGDSALYLCASSLVSGRSGYTFGSGTRLTVV.